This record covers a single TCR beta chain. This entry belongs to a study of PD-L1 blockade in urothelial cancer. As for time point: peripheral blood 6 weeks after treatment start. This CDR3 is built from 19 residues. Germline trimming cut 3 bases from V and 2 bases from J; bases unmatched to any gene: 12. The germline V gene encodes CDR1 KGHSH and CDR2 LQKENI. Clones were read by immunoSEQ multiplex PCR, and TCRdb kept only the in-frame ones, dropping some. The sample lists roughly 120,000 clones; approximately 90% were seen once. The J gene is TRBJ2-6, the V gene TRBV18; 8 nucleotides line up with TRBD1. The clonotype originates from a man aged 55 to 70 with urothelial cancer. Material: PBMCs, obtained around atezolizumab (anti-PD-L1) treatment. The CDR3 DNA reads TGTGCCAGCTCACCTCCCGGACAGGGAATATTTACTGGGGCCAACGTCCTGACTTTC. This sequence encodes CASSPPGQGIFTGANVLTF.